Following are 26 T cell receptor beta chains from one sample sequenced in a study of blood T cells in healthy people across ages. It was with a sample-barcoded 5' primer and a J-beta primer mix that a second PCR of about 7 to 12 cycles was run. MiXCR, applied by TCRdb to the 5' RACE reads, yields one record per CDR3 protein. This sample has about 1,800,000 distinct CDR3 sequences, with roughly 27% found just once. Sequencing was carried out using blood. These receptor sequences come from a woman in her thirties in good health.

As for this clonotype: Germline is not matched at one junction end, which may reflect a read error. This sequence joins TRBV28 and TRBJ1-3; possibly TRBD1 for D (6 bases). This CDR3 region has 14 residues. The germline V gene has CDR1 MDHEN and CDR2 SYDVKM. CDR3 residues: CASGLAGVGNTMYF. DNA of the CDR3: TGTGCCAGCGGACTCGCAGGGGTTGGAAACACCATGTATTTT.

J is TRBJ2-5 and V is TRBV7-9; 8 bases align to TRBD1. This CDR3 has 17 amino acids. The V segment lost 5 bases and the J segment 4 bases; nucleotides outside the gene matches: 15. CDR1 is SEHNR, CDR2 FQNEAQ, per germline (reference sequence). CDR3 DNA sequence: TGTGCCAGCAGCCATGACATCCAGGGGGCGTGGAGAGAGACCCAGTACTTC. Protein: CASSHDIQGAWRETQYF.

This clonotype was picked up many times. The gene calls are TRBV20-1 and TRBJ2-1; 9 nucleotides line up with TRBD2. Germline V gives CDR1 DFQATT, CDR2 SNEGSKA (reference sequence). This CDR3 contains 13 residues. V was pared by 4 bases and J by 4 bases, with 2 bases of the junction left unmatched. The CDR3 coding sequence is TGCAGTGCTACCCTAGCGGGATACAATGAGCAGTTCTTC. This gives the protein CSATLAGYNEQFF.

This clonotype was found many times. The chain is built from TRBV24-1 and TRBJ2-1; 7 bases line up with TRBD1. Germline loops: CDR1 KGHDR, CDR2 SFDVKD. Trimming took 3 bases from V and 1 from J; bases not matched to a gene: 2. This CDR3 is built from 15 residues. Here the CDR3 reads CATSDPGQSYNEQFF. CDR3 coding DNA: TGTGCCACCAGTGATCCGGGACAGTCCTACAATGAGCAGTTCTTC.

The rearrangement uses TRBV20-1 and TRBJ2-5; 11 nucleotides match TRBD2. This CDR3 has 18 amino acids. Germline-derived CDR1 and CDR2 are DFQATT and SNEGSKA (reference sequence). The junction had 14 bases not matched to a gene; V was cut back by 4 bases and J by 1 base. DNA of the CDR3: TGCAGTGCTAAGCTACTAGCGGGAGATTGGCCCCTCCAAGAGACCCAGTACTTC. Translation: CSAKLLAGDWPLQETQYF.

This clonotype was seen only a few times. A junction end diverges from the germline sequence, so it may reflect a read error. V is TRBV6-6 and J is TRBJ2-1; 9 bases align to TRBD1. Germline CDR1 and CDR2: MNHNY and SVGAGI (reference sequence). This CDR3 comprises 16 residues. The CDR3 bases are TGTACCAGCAGTTACGCTGGGGACAGGGCTTACAATGAGCAGTTCTTC. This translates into CTSSYAGDRAYNEQFF.

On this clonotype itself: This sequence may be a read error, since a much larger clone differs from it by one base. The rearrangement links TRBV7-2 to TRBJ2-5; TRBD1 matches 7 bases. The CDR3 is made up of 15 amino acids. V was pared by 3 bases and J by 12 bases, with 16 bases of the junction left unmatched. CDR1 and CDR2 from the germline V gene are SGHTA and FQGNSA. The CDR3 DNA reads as TGTGCCAGCAGCTTTGACAGGGTGGGAACCTACGAGAAGTACTTC. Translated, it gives CASSFDRVGTYEKYF. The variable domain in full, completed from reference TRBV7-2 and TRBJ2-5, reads GAGVSQSPSNKVTEKGKDVELRCDPISGHTALYWYRQSLGQGLEFLIYFQGNSAPDKSGLPSDRFSAERTGGSVSTLTIQRTQQEDSAVYLCASSFDRVGTYEKYFGPGTRLLVL.

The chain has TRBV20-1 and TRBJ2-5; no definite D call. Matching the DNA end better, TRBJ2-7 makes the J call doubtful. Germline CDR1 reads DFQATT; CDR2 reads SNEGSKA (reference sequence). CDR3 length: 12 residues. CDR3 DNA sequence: TGCAGTGCCAACCCCTACTGGGGCGAGCAGTACTTC. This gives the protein CSANPYWGEQYF.

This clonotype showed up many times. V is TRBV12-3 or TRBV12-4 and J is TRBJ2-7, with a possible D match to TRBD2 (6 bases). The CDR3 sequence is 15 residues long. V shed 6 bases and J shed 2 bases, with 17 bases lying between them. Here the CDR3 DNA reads TGTGCCAGCAGAACGACCGGGACGGGGGCCTACGAGCAGTACTTC. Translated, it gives CASRTTGTGAYEQYF.

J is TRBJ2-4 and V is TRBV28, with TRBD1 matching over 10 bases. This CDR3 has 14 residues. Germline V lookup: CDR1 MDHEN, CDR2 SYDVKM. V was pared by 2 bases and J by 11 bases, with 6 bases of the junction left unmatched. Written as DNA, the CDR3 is TGTGCCAGCAGTTTAAGCGGGACAGGGGTCTTTCAGTACTTC. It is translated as CASSLSGTGVFQYF.

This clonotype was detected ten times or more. CDR3 amino acids: CSARVFRGQETQYF. For the CDR3, the DNA is TGCAGTGCTAGAGTGTTCAGGGGACAAGAGACCCAGTACTTC. The J gene is TRBJ2-5, the V gene TRBV20-1; possibly TRBD1 for D (6 bases). Trimming removed 1 base from V and 2 bases from J, with 11 bases in between. Germline CDR1 is DFQATT and CDR2 is SNEGSKA (reference sequence). The CDR3 is 14 residues long.

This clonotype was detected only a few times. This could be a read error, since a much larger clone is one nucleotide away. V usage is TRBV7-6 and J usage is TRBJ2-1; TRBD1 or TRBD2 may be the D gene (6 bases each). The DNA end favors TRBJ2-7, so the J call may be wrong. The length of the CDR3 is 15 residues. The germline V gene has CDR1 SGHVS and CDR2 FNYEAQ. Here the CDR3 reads CASSLLTGAYNEQYF. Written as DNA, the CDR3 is TGTGCCAGCAGTCTCTTGACGGGGGCATACAATGAGCAGTACTTC.

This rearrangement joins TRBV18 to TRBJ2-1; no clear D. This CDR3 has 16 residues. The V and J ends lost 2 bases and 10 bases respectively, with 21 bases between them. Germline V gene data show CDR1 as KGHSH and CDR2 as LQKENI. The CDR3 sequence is CASSPFPQIPTYEQFF. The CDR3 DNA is TGTGCCAGCTCACCATTTCCTCAGATCCCAACCTACGAGCAGTTCTTC. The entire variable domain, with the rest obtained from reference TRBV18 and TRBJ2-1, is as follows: NAGVMQNPRHLVRRRGQEARLRCSPMKGHSHVYWYRQLPEEGLKFMVYLQKENIIDESGMPKERFSAEFPKEGPSILRIQQVVRGDSAAYFCASSPFPQIPTYEQFFGPGTRLTVL.

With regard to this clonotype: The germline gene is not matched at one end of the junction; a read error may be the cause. The CDR3 bases are TGCGCCAGCAGCTTGGTTGTCCAAGGGACCCAGTACTTC. Its protein product is CASSLVVQGTQYF. This chain joins TRBV5-1 and TRBJ2-7; D gene unclear. The J call is uncertain, as TRBJ2-5 better fits the DNA end. This CDR3 has 13 amino acids. In germline, CDR1 is SGHRS, CDR2 YFSETQ.

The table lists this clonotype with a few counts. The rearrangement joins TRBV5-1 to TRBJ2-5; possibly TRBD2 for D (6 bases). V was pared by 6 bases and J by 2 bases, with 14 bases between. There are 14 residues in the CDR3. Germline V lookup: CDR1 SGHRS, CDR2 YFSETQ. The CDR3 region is CASMVPGLQETQYF. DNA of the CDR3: TGCGCCAGCATGGTTCCGGGACTTCAAGAGACCCAGTACTTC.

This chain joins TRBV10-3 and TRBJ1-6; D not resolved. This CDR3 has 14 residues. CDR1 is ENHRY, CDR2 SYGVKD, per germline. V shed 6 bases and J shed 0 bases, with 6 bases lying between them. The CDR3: CAIRRSSYNSPLHF. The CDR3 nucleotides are TGTGCCATCAGGAGAAGCTCCTATAATTCACCCCTCCACTTT.

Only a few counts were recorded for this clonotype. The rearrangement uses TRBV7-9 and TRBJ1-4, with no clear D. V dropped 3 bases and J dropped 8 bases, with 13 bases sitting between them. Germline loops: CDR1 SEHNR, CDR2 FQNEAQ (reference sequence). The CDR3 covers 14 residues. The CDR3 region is CASSFRTASEKLFF. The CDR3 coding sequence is TGTGCCAGCAGCTTCCGGACGGCGTCGGAAAAACTGTTTTTT.

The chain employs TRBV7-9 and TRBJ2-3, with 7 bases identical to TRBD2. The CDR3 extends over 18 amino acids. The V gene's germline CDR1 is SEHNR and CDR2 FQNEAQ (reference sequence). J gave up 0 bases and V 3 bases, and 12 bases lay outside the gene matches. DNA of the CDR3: TGTGCCAGCAGCTTTAGCGCATTTAGGGACTACAGCACAGATACGCAGTATTTT. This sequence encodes CASSFSAFRDYSTDTQYF.

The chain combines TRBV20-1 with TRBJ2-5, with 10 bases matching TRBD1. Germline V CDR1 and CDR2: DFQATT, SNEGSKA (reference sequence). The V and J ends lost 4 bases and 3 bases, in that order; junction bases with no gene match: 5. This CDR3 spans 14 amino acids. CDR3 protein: CSAIPGQGKETQYF. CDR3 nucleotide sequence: TGCAGTGCTATCCCGGGACAGGGGAAAGAGACCCAGTACTTC.

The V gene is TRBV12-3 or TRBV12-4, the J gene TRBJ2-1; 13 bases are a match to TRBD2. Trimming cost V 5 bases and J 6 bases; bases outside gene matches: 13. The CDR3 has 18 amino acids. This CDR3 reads CASSTHELAGGPGNEQFF. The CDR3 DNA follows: TGTGCCAGCAGTACCCATGAACTAGCGGGGGGGCCCGGCAATGAGCAGTTCTTC.

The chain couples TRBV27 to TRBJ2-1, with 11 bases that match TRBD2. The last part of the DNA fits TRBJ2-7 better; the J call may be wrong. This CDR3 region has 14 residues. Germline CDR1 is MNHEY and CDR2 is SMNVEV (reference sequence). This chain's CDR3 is CASVAGGTYNEQYF. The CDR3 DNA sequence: TGTGCCAGCGTAGCGGGAGGGACCTACAATGAGCAGTACTTC.

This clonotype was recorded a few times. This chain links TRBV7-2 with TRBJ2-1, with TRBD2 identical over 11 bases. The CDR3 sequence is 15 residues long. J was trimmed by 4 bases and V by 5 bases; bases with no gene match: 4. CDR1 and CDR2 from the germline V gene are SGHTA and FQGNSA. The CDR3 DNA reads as TGTGCCAGCAGCCGTAGCGGGGGGGTGTACAATGAGCAGTTCTTC. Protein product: CASSRSGGVYNEQFF.

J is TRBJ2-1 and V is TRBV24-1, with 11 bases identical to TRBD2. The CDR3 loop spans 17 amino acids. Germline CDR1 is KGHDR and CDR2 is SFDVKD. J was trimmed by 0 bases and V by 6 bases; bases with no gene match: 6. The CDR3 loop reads CATSTSGGTSSYNEQFF. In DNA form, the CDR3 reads TGTGCCACCAGTACTAGCGGGGGCACAAGCTCCTACAATGAGCAGTTCTTC.

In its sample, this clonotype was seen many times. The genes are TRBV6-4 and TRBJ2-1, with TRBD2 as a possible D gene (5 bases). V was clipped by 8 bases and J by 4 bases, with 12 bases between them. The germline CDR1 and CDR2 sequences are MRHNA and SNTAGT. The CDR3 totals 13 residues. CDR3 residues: CASVASQYNEQFF. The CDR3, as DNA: TGTGCCAGCGTCGCTAGCCAGTACAATGAGCAGTTCTTC.

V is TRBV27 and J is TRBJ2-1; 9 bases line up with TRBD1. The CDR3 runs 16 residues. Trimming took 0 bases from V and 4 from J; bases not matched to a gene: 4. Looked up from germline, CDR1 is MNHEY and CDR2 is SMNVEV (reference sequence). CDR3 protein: CASSLSWTGVYNEQFF. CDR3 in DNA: TGTGCCAGCAGTTTATCGTGGACAGGGGTTTACAATGAGCAGTTCTTC.

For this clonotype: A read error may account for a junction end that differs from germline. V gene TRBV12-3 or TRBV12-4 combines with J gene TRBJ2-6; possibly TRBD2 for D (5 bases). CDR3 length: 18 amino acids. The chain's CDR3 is CAGSFVPGWSSGANVLTF. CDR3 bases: TGTGCCGGCAGTTTCGTCCCGGGGTGGAGCTCTGGGGCCAACGTCCTGACTTTC.